This note documents a single T cell receptor (beta chain) sequence. TCRdb reprocessed the 5' RACE reads and keeps a single row for each CDR3 protein, giving no DNA. Recorded for this sample: approximately 440,000 distinct CDR3 sequences. This specimen belongs to a study of T cells expressing NK-cell markers. The TCR was taken from a woman aged 45-65 years in good health. Input material: blood T cells: a sorted CD56 or NKG2C T cell subset, CD4+ or CD8+ T cells, or bulk PBMC T cells (not recorded which).

Here the CDR3 reads CASSRKTGQTGNTIYF. The chain joins TRBV14 to TRBJ1-3. The CDR3 is 16 amino acids. The germline gives CDR1 SGHDN, CDR2 FVKESK.